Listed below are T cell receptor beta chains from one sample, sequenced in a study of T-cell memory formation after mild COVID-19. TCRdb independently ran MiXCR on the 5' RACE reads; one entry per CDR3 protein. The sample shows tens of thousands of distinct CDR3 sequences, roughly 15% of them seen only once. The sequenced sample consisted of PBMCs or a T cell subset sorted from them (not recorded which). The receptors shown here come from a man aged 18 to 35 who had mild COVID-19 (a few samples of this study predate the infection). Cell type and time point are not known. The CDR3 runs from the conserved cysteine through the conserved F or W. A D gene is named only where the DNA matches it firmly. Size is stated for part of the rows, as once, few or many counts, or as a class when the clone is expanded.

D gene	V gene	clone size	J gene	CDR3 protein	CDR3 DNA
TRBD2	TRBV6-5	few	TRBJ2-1	CASSYNGEGHREQFF	TGTGCCAGCAGTTACAACGGGGAGGGCCACAGGGAGCAGTTCTTC
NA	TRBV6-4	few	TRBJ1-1	CASSESENTEAFF	TGTGCCAGCAGTGAATCGGAGAACACTGAAGCTTTCTTT
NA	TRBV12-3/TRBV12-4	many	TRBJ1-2	CASSFFYGYTF	TGTGCCAGCAGTTTCTTCTATGGCTACACCTTC
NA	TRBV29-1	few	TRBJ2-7	CSSRGPGWEQYF	TGCAGCTCCCGAGGCCCCGGCTGGGAGCAGTACTTC
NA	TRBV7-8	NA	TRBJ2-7	CASSPGGGGYEQYF	TGTGCCAGCAGCCCAGGGGGAGGGGGATACGAGCAGTACTTC
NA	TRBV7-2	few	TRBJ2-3	CASSSIRSDTQYF	TGTGCCAGCAGCTCAATTCGGTCGGATACGCAGTATTTT
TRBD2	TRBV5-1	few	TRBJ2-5	CASSEGLAGGRQETQYF	TGCGCCAGCAGCGAGGGACTAGCGGGGGGGCGTCAAGAGACCCAGTACTTC
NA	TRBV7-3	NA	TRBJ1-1	CASSLGWGPNTEAFF	TGTGCCAGCAGCTTAGGGTGGGGTCCGAACACTGAAGCTTTCTTT
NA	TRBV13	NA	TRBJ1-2	CASSQFPGFSYGYTF	TGTGCCAGCAGCCAATTTCCAGGTTTTAGCTATGGCTACACCTTC
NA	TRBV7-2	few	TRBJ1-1	CASSLREVEAFF	TGTGCCAGCAGCTTGAGGGAGGTGGAGGCTTTCTTT
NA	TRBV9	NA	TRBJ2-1	CASTSPGAGDYNEQFF	TGTGCCAGCACCTCCCCCGGGGCAGGGGACTACAATGAGCAGTTCTTC
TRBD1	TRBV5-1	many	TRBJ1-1	CASSLTSGGMNTEAFF	TGCGCCAGCAGCTTGACGTCAGGGGGAATGAACACTGAAGCTTTCTTT
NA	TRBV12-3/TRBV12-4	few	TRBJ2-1	CASTNSTSPGLEQFF	TGTGCCAGCACCAATAGTACTAGCCCGGGATTAGAGCAGTTCTTC
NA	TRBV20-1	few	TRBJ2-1	CSARAISWKSSYNEQFF	TGCAGTGCTAGAGCCATAAGCTGGAAGAGCTCCTACAATGAGCAGTTCTTC
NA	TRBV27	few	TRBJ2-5	CASSLRQPPYQETQYF	TGTGCCAGCAGTTTACGGCAGCCTCCGTACCAAGAGACCCAGTACTTC
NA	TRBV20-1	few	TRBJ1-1	CSASSKNTEAFF	TGCAGTGCTAGCTCCAAGAACACTGAAGCTTTCTTT